Sequencing of this T cell receptor beta chain was carried out in a study of CD8 T cells in ankylosing spondylitis. The study, taken as a whole, reports: Researchers reportedly found disease-linked clones significantly enriched in matched ankylosing spondylitis synovial fluid. Ankylosing spondylitis blood seemed to carry a telltale TCR beta motif made of eight highly homologous variants. Disease-associated clones were CD8+ and fairly uncommon in peripheral blood.

This clonotype was seen ten or more times. Its antigen is not known. The germline gives CDR1 SQVTM, CDR2 ANQGSEA. The CDR3 totals 13 residues. Trimming shortened V by 2 bases and J by 4 bases, and 8 bases separated the two germline ends. Quantitative 5'-RACE with molecular barcodes produced the TCR beta libraries. TCRdb used MiXCR to reprocess the 5' RACE reads, holding one entry per CDR3 protein. The sample contains under 150,000 distinct CDR3 sequences, 12% to 15% of which appear only once. The clonotype originates from a female donor with ankylosing spondylitis or in good health (not recorded which). V gene TRBV29-1 combines with J gene TRBJ2-2; no firm D call. The specimen sequenced was blood, either unsorted or a sorted T cell fraction (not recorded which). The CDR3 sequence is CSVELGPTGELFF. The CDR3 nucleotides read TGCAGCGTTGAATTAGGGCCCACCGGGGAGCTGTTTTTT.